Below, one TCR beta chain is given with its context. Antigen unknown. The sample comes from a study of blood T cells in healthy people across ages. General study points: The diversity estimates, figures obtained from one million T cells, were considered underestimates. Unsorted PBMCs blocked a conclusive comparison of naive and antigen-experienced cells.

A sample-barcoded 5' primer and a J-beta primer mix were used in a second PCR of about 6 to 12 cycles. TCRdb re-analysed the 5' RACE reads in MiXCR, keeping a single row per CDR3 protein. The sample has approximately 1.5 million distinct CDR3 sequences, 40% to 45% seen once. Russia was home to the donors, healthy Caucasian individuals aged about 6 to 100. Germline assignment: CDR1 MRHNA and CDR2 SNTAGT. The J segment lost 1 base and the V segment lost 4 bases, leaving 4 bases of the junction unmatched. This CDR3 has 15 amino acids. The sequence was obtained from a woman between 18 and 30 years old in good health. The J gene is TRBJ2-3, the V gene TRBV6-4; TRBD2 matches 8 bases. Sequenced material: blood. The CDR3 bases are TGTGCCAGCAGTGCCGCAGCGGGGGGCACAGATACGCAGTATTTT. It specifies CASSAAAGGTDTQYF.